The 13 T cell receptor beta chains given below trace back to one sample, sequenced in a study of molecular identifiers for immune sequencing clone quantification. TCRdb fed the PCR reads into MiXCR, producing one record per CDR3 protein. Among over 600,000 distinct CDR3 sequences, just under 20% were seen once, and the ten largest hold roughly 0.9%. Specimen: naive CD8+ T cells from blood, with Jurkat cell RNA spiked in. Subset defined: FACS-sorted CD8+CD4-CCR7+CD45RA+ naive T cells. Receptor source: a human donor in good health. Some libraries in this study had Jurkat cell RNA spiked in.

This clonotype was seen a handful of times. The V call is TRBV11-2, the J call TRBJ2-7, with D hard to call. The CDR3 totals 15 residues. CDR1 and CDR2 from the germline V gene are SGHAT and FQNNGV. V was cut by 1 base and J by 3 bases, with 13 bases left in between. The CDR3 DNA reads TGTGCCAGCAGCTTAGTATCGTTGGGCCACTACGAGCAGTACTTC. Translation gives CASSLVSLGHYEQYF.

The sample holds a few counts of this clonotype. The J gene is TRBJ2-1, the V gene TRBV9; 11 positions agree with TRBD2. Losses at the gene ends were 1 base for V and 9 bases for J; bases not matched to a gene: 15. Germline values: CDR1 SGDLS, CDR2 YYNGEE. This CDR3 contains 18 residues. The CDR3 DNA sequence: TGTGCCAGCAGCGTAAACCGACCGACTAGCGGGATGGGGGGTGAGCAGTTCTTC. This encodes CASSVNRPTSGMGGEQFF.

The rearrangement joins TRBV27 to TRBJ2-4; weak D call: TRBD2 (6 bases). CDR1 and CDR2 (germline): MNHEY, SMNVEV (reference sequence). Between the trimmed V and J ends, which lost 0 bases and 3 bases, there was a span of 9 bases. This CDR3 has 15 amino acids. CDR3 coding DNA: TGTGCCAGCAGTTTATCTATCGGGGGCAAAAACATTCAGTACTTC. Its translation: CASSLSIGGKNIQYF.

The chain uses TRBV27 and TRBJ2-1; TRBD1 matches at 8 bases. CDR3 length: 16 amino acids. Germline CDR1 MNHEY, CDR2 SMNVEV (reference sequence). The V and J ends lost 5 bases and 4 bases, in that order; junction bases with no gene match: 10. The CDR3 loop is CASSPGTGLQYNEQFF. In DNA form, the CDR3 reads TGTGCCAGCAGTCCCGGGACAGGTTTGCAATACAATGAGCAGTTCTTC.

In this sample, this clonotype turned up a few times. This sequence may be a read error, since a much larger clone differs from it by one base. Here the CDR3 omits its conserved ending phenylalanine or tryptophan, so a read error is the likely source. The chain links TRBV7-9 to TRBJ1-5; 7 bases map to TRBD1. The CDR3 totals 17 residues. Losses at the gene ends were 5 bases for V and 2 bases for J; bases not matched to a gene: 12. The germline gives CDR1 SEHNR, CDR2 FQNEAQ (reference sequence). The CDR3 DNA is TGTGCCAGCAGCCTTAAAACGACAGGGCGAGGCAATCAGCCCCAGCATTGT. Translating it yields CASSLKTTGRGNQPQHC.

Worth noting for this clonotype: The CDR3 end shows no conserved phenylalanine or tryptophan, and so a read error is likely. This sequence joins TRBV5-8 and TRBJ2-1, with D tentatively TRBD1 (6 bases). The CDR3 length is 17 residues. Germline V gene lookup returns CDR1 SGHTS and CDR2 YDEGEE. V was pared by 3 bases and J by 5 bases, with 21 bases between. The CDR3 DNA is TGTGCCAGCAGCTCCAAACCAAGCCGGGACACCAACAATGAGCAGTTCTAC. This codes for CASSSKPSRDTNNEQFY.

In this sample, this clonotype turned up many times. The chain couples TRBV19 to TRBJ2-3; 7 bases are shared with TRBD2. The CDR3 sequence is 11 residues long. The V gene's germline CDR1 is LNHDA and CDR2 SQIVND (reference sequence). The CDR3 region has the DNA TGTATGAGCGGGGTTGGAGATACGCAGTATTTT. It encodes CMSGVGDTQYF. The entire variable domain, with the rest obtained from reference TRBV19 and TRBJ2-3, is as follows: DGGITQSPKYLFRKEGQNVTLSCEQNLNHDAMYWYRQDPGQGLRLIYYSQIVNDFQKGDIAEGYSVSREKKESFPLTVTSAQKNPTAFYLCMSGVGDTQYFGPGTRLTVL.

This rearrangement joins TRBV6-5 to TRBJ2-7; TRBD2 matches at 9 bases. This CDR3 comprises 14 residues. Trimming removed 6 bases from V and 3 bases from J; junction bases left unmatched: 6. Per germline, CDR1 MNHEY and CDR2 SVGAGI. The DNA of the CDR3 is TGTGCCAGCAGGATAGCGGGAGCTTTCTACGAGCAGTACTTC. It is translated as CASRIAGAFYEQYF.

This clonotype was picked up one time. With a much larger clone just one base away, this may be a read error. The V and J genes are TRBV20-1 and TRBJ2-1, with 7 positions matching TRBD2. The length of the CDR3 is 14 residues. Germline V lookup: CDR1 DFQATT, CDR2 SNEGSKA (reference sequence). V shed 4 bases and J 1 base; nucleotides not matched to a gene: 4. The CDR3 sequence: CSAKAGISYNEQFF. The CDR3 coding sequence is TGCAGTGCTAAAGCGGGAATTTCCTACAATGAGCAGTTCTTC.

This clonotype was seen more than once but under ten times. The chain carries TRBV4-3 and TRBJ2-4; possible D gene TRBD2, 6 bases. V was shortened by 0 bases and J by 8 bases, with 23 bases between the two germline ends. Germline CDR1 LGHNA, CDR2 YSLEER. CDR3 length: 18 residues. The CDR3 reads CASSQDSSSGLEGHIQYF. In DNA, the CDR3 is TGCGCCAGCAGCCAAGATAGCTCATCGGGGCTGGAGGGGCACATTCAGTACTTC.

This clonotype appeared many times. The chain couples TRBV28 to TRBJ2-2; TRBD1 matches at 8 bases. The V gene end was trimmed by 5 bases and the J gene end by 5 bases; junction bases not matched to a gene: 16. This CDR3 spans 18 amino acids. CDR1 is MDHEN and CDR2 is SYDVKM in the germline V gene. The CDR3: CASSRPPVRTGNTGELFF. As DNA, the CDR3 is TGTGCCAGCAGTCGTCCTCCGGTTAGGACAGGGAATACCGGGGAGCTGTTTTTT.

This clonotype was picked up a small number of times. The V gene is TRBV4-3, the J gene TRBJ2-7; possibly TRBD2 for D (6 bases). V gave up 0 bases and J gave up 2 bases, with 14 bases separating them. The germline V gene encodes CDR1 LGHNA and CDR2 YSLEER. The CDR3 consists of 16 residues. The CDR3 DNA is TGCGCCAGCAGCCAAGATGAGGGACTCATGGCCTACGAGCAGTACTTC. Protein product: CASSQDEGLMAYEQYF.

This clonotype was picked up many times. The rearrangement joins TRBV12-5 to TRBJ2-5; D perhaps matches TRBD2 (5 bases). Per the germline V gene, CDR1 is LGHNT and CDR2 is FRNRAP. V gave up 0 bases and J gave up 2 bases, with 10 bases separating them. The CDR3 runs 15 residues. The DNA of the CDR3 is TGTGCTAGTGGTTTGGTGGTTTCGGGGCAAGAGACCCAGTACTTC. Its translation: CASGLVVSGQETQYF. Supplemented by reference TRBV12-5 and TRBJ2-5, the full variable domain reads DARVTQTPRHKVTEMGQEVTMRCQPILGHNTVFWYRQTMMQGLELLAYFRNRAPLDDSGMPKDRFSAEMPDATLATLKIQPSEPRDSAVYFCASGLVVSGQETQYFGPGTRLLVL.